A selection of T cell receptor beta chains follows, all from one sample in a study of chemoradiotherapy in HPV16-positive cancers. The repertoire was sequenced with immunoSEQ multiplex PCR; TCRdb's copy has only in-frame clones and lacks some. This sample carries around 11,000 clones, around 86% of them seen once, and the ten largest clones take about 2.4%. This material consisted of blood, taken from a patient who underwent chemoradiotherapy. The receptors were gathered from a human donor with HPV-associated anogenital cancer. The CDR3 runs from the conserved cysteine through the conserved F or W. The D gene is left open where the match is weak.

v_call,d_call,cdr3_length,j_call,cdr3_aa,cdr3_nt
TRBV19,.,15,TRBJ1-6,CASSMAGTYNSPLHF,TGTGCCAGTAGTATGGCTGGGACCTATAATTCACCCCTCCACTTT
TRBV11-2,TRBD2,18,TRBJ2-1,CASSLGSGGGSSYNEQFF,TGTGCCAGCAGCTTAGGTAGCGGGGGGGGGAGCTCCTACAATGAGCAGTTCTTC
TRBV7-4,.,14,TRBJ2-5,CASSLRDGQETQYF,TGTGCCAGCAGCCTCCGGGACGGACAAGAGACCCAGTACTTC
TRBV29-1,TRBD1,15,TRBJ2-2,CSVLFRGRETGELFF,TGCAGCGTTTTATTCAGGGGGCGCGAAACCGGGGAGCTGTTTTTT
TRBV6-5,.,14,TRBJ1-1,CASRPSPRGTEAFF,TGTGCCAGCAGGCCATCACCTAGGGGAACTGAAGCTTTCTTT
TRBV5-1,.,14,TRBJ1-4,CASSFRSLNEKLFF,TGCGCCAGCAGCTTCCGGTCACTGAATGAAAAACTGTTTTTT
TRBV18,.,13,TRBJ2-5,CASRWTVQETQYF,TGTGCCAGCCGCTGGACAGTCCAAGAGACCCAGTACTTC
TRBV14,.,13,TRBJ2-5,CASSPGVQETQYF,TGTGCCAGCAGCCCGGGGGTCCAAGAGACCCAGTACTTC
TRBV2,.,13,TRBJ2-7,CASSDPGWSEQYF,TGTGCCAGCAGCGACCCCGGGTGGAGCGAGCAGTACTTC
TRBV5-1,TRBD1,15,TRBJ1-1,CASSAGQGLSTEAFF,TGCGCCAGCAGCGCGGGACAGGGATTGAGCACTGAAGCTTTCTTT
TRBV7-3,.,16,TRBJ2-5,CASSLQGAGVQETQYF,TGTGCCAGCAGCTTACAGGGCGCAGGGGTCCAAGAGACCCAGTACTTC
TRBV11-2,TRBD1,19,TRBJ2-5,CASSFGRGRDRRYQETQYF,TGTGCCAGCAGCTTCGGAAGAGGCCGGGACAGGAGATACCAAGAGACCCAGTACTTC
TRBV6-5,TRBD2,14,TRBJ2-7,CASSYLGTIHEQYF,TGTGCCAGCAGTTACTTAGGGACTATCCACGAGCAGTACTTC
TRBV18,.,14,TRBJ2-3,CASSPDTMGETQYF,TGTGCCAGCTCACCCGACACCATGGGGGAGACGCAGTATTTT
TRBV11-3,.,13,TRBJ1-1,CASSPRGGTEAFF,TGTGCCAGCAGCCCGAGAGGAGGGACTGAAGCTTTCTTT
TRBV7-2,.,15,TRBJ1-1,CASSLGGWGQTEAFF,TGTGCCAGCAGCTTAGGAGGGTGGGGGCAAACTGAAGCTTTCTTT
TRBV7-3,.,15,TRBJ2-3,CASSPLRGGTDTQYF,TGTGCCAGCAGCCCGCTCCGGGGAGGCACAGATACGCAGTATTTT
TRBV5-1,.,15,TRBJ2-5,CASSLAVGSQETQYF,TGCGCCAGCAGCTTGGCCGTGGGTTCCCAAGAGACCCAGTACTTC